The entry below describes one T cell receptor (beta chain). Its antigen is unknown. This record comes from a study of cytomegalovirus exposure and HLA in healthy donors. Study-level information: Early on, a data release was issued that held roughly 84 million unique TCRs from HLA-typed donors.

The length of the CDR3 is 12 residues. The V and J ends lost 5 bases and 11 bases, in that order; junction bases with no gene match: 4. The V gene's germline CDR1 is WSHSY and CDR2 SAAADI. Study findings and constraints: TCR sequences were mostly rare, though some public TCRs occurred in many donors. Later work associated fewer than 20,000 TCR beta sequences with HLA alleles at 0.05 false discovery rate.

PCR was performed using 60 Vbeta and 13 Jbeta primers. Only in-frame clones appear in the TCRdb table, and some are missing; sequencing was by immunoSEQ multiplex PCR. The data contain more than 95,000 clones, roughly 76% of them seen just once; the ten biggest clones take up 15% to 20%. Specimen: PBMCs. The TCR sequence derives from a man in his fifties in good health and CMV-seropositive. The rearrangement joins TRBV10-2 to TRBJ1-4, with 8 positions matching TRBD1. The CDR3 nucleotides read TGCGCCAGCAGTCGACAGGGGTTGAAACTGTTTTTT. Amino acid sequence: CASSRQGLKLFF.